This T cell receptor (beta chain) was observed in a study of blood T cell repertoires in COVID-19. Study-wide background: Sites across the United States, Italy and Spain contributed samples from acute and convalescent COVID-19.

Germline lookup yields CDR1 SGHAT and CDR2 FQNNGV. This CDR3 is built from 15 residues. V gave up 7 bases and J gave up 6 bases, with 16 bases separating them. Per the authors' pipeline: Estimated nucleated cell counts came from reference gene primer amplification. TCRdb's table, derived via immunoSEQ multiplex PCR, lists solely in-frame clones and lacks some. Clonal size and the V and J genes are those of that table, whereas D and trimming came from the DNA. Among about 160,000 clones, 93% were seen once, and the ten largest hold roughly 1.9%. Seattle cases were enrolled at active infection and followed longitudinally.

Material: peripheral blood. The chain has TRBV11-2 and TRBJ1-6; possibly TRBD1 for D (6 bases). The receptor was isolated from an older woman with COVID-19, enrolled during active disease. CDR3 sequence reads: CASTTSRTVNSPLHF. DNA for the CDR3: TGTGCCAGCACTACGAGTAGGACAGTTAATTCACCCCTCCACTTT. The variable domain in full, completed from reference TRBV11-2 and TRBJ1-6, reads EAGVAQSPRYKIIEKRQSVAFWCNPISGHATLYWYQQILGQGPKLLIQFQNNGVVDDSQLPKDRFSAERLKGVDSTLKIQPAKLEDSAVYLCASTTSRTVNSPLHFGNGTRLTVT.